The clone carrying this TCR beta chain occurred a few times. Its antigen is as yet unknown. This sample is drawn from a study of T cell repertoires in cytomegalovirus infection. Study-wide background: Public TCR beta signatures indicated both CMV infection and matching HLA type.

Between the trimmed V and J ends, which lost 4 bases and 8 bases, there was a span of 17 bases. This CDR3 is 14 amino acids long. The V gene's germline CDR1 is MGHRA and CDR2 YSYEKL. A single record per CDR3 protein comes from TCRdb applying MiXCR to the reads. This table holds approximately 280,000 distinct CDR3 sequences, about 20% found once. The starting material was cultured PBMCs, obtained from culture after CMV antigen stimulation. The genes are TRBV4-1 and TRBJ1-1, with D maybe TRBD1 (6 bases). The TCR was taken from a human donor in good health (CMV status not recorded). Some clones in this sample may be carry-over from other donors' samples. The CDR3 spells CASSLRWGQNEAFF. The CDR3 bases are TGCGCCAGCAGCCTAAGATGGGGACAAAACGAAGCTTTCTTT.